This T cell receptor (beta chain) was captured by sequencing in a study of blood T cell repertoires in COVID-19. Clones were sequenced by immunoSEQ multiplex PCR, and TCRdb holds only the in-frame ones, with some missing. The sample lists 250,000 or so clones, 83% occurring once. V shed 5 bases and J 4 bases; nucleotides not matched to a gene: 16. Looked up from germline, CDR1 is MGHRA and CDR2 is YSYEKL. The CDR3 has 17 residues. This chain uses TRBV4-1 with TRBJ1-2; TRBD1 matches 7 bases. The receptor was derived from a woman aged 40 to 50 who had been exposed to COVID-19. Sequences were obtained from PBMCs or T cells enriched from blood (not recorded which). The CDR3 spells CASSFDQPGTARYGYTF. In DNA form, the CDR3 reads TGCGCCAGCAGCTTTGATCAACCCGGGACAGCCCGCTATGGCTACACCTTC.